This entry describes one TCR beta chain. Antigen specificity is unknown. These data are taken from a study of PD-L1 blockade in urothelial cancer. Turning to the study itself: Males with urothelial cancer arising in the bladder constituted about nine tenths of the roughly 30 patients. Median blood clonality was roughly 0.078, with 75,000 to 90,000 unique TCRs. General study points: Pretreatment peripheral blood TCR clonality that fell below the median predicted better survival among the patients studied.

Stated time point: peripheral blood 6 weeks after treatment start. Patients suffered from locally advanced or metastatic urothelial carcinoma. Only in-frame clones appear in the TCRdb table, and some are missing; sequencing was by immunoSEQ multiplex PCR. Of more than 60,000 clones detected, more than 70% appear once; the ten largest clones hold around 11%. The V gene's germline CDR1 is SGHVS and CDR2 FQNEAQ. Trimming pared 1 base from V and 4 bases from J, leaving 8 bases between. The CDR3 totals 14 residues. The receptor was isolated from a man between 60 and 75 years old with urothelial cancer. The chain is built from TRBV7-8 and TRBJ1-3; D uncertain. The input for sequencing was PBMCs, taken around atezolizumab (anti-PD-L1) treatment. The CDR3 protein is CASSLGGHGNTIYF. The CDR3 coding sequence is TGTGCCAGCAGCTTAGGAGGGCACGGAAACACCATATATTTT. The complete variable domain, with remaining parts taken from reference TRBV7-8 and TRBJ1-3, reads GAGVSQSPRYKVAKRGQDVALRCDPISGHVSLFWYQQALGQGPEFLTYFQNEAQLDKSGLPSDRFFAERPEGSVSTLKIQRTQQEDSAVYLCASSLGGHGNTIYFGEGSWLTVV.